Listed below are T cell receptor beta chains from one sample, sequenced in a study of Graves' ophthalmopathy and Graves' hyperthyroidism. TCRdb processed the multiplex PCR reads anew with MiXCR; each CDR3 protein has one entry. In the table there are 900,000 to 1,200,000 distinct CDR3 sequences, approximately 35% of which are singletons. The sample comprised peripheral blood or thyroid tissue (not recorded which). These receptors all stem from an adult man with Graves' hyperthyroidism. Both conserved end residues are part of each CDR3. D genes are given only for firm matches. For some rows the clone size is stated as once, few or many, or as a class when expanded; others skip it.

d_gene: -; j_gene: TRBJ1-1; v_gene: TRBV7-9; abundance: many; CDR3aa: CASSPTLSTEAFF; CDR3nt: TGTGCCAGCAGCCCCACCCTGAGCACTGAAGCTTTCTTT
d_gene: -; j_gene: TRBJ2-7; v_gene: TRBV7-8; abundance: many; CDR3aa: CASSLSRGIPYEQYF; CDR3nt: TGTGCCAGCAGCCTCAGCCGAGGGATCCCCTACGAGCAGTACTTC
d_gene: TRBD1; j_gene: TRBJ1-4; v_gene: TRBV15; abundance: -; CDR3aa: CATSRETGRGEKLFF; CDR3nt: TGTGCCACCAGCAGGGAGACAGGGCGAGGTGAAAAACTGTTTTTT
d_gene: TRBD1; j_gene: TRBJ1-2; v_gene: TRBV10-3; abundance: few; CDR3aa: CASSYPTGLDYGYTF; CDR3nt: TGTGCCAGCAGTTACCCGACAGGGTTGGACTATGGCTACACCTTC
d_gene: -; j_gene: TRBJ2-7; v_gene: TRBV7-8; abundance: many; CDR3aa: CASRPRTGAYEQYF; CDR3nt: TGTGCCAGCAGGCCAAGGACGGGAGCCTACGAGCAGTACTTC
d_gene: -; j_gene: TRBJ1-4; v_gene: TRBV10-3; abundance: once; CDR3aa: CAISELDLFF; CDR3nt: TGTGCCATCAGTGAGTTAGACCTGTTTTTT
d_gene: TRBD1; j_gene: TRBJ1-3; v_gene: TRBV6-6; abundance: -; CDR3aa: CASKQDRWGNTIYF; CDR3nt: TGTGCCAGCAAGCAGGACAGGTGGGGAAACACCATATATTTT
d_gene: -; j_gene: TRBJ1-1; v_gene: TRBV30; abundance: -; CDR3aa: CAWSVPDRHLTEAFF; CDR3nt: TGTGCCTGGAGTGTTCCGGACCGACACCTGACTGAAGCTTTCTTT
d_gene: -; j_gene: TRBJ2-1; v_gene: TRBV25-1; abundance: once; CDR3aa: CASSEYQGADEQFF; CDR3nt: TGTGCCAGCAGTGAATACCAGGGTGCAGATGAGCAGTTCTTC
d_gene: -; j_gene: TRBJ1-6; v_gene: TRBV25-1; abundance: -; CDR3aa: CVSSEYTGTPLHF; CDR3nt: TGTGTCAGCAGTGAATATACAGGGACACCCCTCCACTTT
d_gene: -; j_gene: TRBJ1-5; v_gene: TRBV10-3; abundance: -; CDR3aa: CAIRDRVMATPSVRTQHF; CDR3nt: -
d_gene: -; j_gene: TRBJ1-1; v_gene: TRBV9; abundance: many; CDR3aa: CASSHGQYTEAFF; CDR3nt: TGTGCCAGCAGCCATGGACAGTACACTGAAGCTTTCTTT
d_gene: -; j_gene: TRBJ1-6; v_gene: TRBV19; abundance: -; CDR3aa: CASNSRNSPLHF; CDR3nt: TGTGCCAGTAACAGCCGTAATTCACCCCTCCACTTT
d_gene: -; j_gene: TRBJ1-2; v_gene: TRBV29-1; abundance: many; CDR3aa: CSVEDRGSYGYTF; CDR3nt: TGCAGCGTTGAAGATCGAGGGTCCTATGGCTACACCTTC
d_gene: -; j_gene: TRBJ1-3; v_gene: TRBV7-9; abundance: many; CDR3aa: CASSYYSVTSGNTIYF; CDR3nt: TGTGCCAGCAGCTACTATTCGGTGACTTCTGGAAACACCATATATTTT
d_gene: -; j_gene: TRBJ2-2; v_gene: TRBV5-8; abundance: -; CDR3aa: CASSRRGVGNTGELFF; CDR3nt: TGCGCCAGCAGCCGGCGCGGGGTCGGAAACACCGGGGAGCTGTTTTTT
d_gene: -; j_gene: TRBJ2-3; v_gene: TRBV9; abundance: -; CDR3aa: CASSVVPASTDTQYF; CDR3nt: TGTGCCAGCAGCGTAGTTCCCGCTAGCACAGATACGCAGTATTTT
d_gene: TRBD2; j_gene: TRBJ2-7; v_gene: TRBV6-2/TRBV6-3; abundance: -; CDR3aa: CATQRIAGAFYEQYF; CDR3nt: TGTGCCACCCAAAGGATAGCGGGGGCGTTCTACGAGCAGTACTTC
d_gene: -; j_gene: TRBJ1-1; v_gene: TRBV27; abundance: many; CDR3aa: CASSFEGREAFF; CDR3nt: TGTGCCAGCAGTTTTGAGGGAAGAGAAGCTTTCTTT
d_gene: -; j_gene: TRBJ2-7; v_gene: TRBV11-2; abundance: many; CDR3aa: CASSLYHYEQYF; CDR3nt: TGTGCCAGCAGCCTATACCATTACGAGCAGTACTTC
d_gene: -; j_gene: TRBJ2-5; v_gene: TRBV10-3; abundance: many; CDR3aa: CAISGGGKETQYF; CDR3nt: TGTGCCATCAGTGGGGGCGGCAAAGAGACCCAGTACTTC
d_gene: TRBD1; j_gene: TRBJ2-7; v_gene: TRBV29-1; abundance: -; CDR3aa: CSLAGGQGSEQYF; CDR3nt: TGCAGCTTAGCAGGAGGACAGGGCAGCGAGCAGTACTTC
d_gene: TRBD2; j_gene: TRBJ2-5; v_gene: TRBV24-1; abundance: many; CDR3aa: CATSDAGGPGETQYF; CDR3nt: TGTGCCACCAGTGACGCGGGAGGGCCCGGGGAGACCCAGTACTTC
d_gene: TRBD1; j_gene: TRBJ2-5; v_gene: TRBV6-2/TRBV6-3; abundance: -; CDR3aa: CASSYSSGTVRGETQYF; CDR3nt: TGTGCCAGCAGTTACTCCTCCGGGACAGTGCGCGGAGAGACCCAGTACTTC
d_gene: -; j_gene: TRBJ1-1; v_gene: TRBV10-3; abundance: -; CDR3aa: CALGTTGELWNTEAFF; CDR3nt: TGTGCCCTCGGTACAACCGGGGAGCTGTGGAACACTGAAGCTTTCTTT
d_gene: -; j_gene: TRBJ1-1; v_gene: TRBV9; abundance: few; CDR3aa: CASSVGEVMGMNTEAFF; CDR3nt: TGTGCCAGCAGCGTAGGTGAAGTTATGGGCATGAACACTGAAGCTTTCTTT
d_gene: -; j_gene: TRBJ1-3; v_gene: TRBV7-9; abundance: many; CDR3aa: CASSFWTAHSGNTIYF; CDR3nt: TGTGCCAGCAGCTTTTGGACAGCTCACTCTGGAAACACCATATATTTT
d_gene: -; j_gene: TRBJ2-2; v_gene: TRBV20-1; abundance: -; CDR3aa: CSARDGTDRTGELFF; CDR3nt: TGCAGTGCTAGAGATGGGACGGATCGCACCGGGGAGCTGTTTTTT
d_gene: -; j_gene: TRBJ1-1; v_gene: TRBV7-9; abundance: many; CDR3aa: CASSLPTTEAFF; CDR3nt: TGTGCCAGCAGCCTCCCTACCACTGAAGCTTTCTTT
d_gene: -; j_gene: TRBJ1-2; v_gene: TRBV4-1; abundance: many; CDR3aa: CASSPAGRNGYTF; CDR3nt: TGCGCCAGCAGCCCGGCAGGGCGTAACGGCTACACCTTC
d_gene: TRBD2; j_gene: TRBJ2-5; v_gene: TRBV24-1; abundance: many; CDR3aa: CATGTSDPTMQETQYF; CDR3nt: TGTGCCACCGGTACTAGCGACCCCACAATGCAAGAGACCCAGTACTTC
d_gene: -; j_gene: TRBJ2-5; v_gene: TRBV7-9; abundance: -; CDR3aa: CASSSPTAIQETQYF; CDR3nt: TGTGCCAGCAGCTCCCCGACAGCCATTCAAGAGACCCAGTACTTC
d_gene: -; j_gene: TRBJ1-5; v_gene: TRBV29-1; abundance: many; CDR3aa: CSVRTGSNQPQHF; CDR3nt: TGCAGCGTTAGGACGGGTAGCAATCAGCCCCAGCATTTT
d_gene: -; j_gene: TRBJ1-1; v_gene: TRBV5-1; abundance: many; CDR3aa: CASSQTGTPNTEAFF; CDR3nt: TGCGCCAGCAGCCAGACCGGGACTCCGAACACTGAAGCTTTCTTT
d_gene: -; j_gene: TRBJ2-7; v_gene: TRBV10-3; abundance: -; CDR3aa: CAISYGRGERPYEQYF; CDR3nt: TGTGCCATCAGTTACGGTAGAGGGGAGCGACCCTACGAGCAGTACTTC